A few counts support the clone carrying this TCR beta chain. Its antigen is unknown. Germline-derived CDR1 and CDR2 are LNHNV and YYDKDF (reference sequence). V lost 6 bases and J lost 6, with 12 bases in between. This CDR3 is built from 12 residues. TCRdb ran MiXCR on the 5' RACE reads and lists one entry per CDR3 protein. This sample carries 450,000 to 700,000 distinct CDR3 sequences, more than 15% of them seen once, and the ten largest clones take 12%. This specimen belongs to a study of T-cell memory formation after mild COVID-19. Regarding the study as a whole: CM and EM subsets held most contracting CD4+ clones; EMRA held CD8+ ones. The study detected some responding clones in pre-infection memory, suggesting cross-reactive memory joined.

V is TRBV15 and J is TRBJ2-7; possibly TRBD1 or TRBD2 for D (6 bases each). Sequences were obtained from PBMCs or a T cell subset sorted from them (not recorded which). The source of this sequence is an adult woman who had mild COVID-19 (a few samples of this study predate the infection). Cell type and time point are not known. CDR3 nucleotide sequence: TGTGCCACCAGGTCGAGGGGGGCCGAGCAGTACTTC. This codes for CATRSRGAEQYF.